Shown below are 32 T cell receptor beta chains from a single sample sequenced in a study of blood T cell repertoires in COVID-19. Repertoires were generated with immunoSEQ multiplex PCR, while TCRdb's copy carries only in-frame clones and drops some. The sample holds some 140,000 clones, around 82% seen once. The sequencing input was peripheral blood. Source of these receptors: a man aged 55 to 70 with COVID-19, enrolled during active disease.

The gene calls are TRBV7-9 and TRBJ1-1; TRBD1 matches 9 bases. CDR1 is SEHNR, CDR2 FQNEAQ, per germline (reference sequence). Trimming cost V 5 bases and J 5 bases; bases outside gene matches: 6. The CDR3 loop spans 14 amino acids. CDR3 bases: TGTGCCAGCAGCGAACGAGGACAGGGGACTGAAGCTTTCTTT. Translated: CASSERGQGTEAFF. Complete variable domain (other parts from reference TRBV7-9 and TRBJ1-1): DTGVSQNPRHKITKRGQNVTFRCDPISEHNRLYWYRQTLGQGPEFLTYFQNEAQLEKSRLLSDRFSAERPKGSFSTLEIQRTEQGDSAMYLCASSERGQGTEAFFGQGTRLTVV.

CDR3 sequence: CASSYGLQNTEAFF. The CDR3 nucleotides are TGTGCCAGCAGTTACGGGCTACAGAACACTGAAGCTTTCTTT. The chain uses TRBV6-2 or TRBV6-3 and TRBJ1-1; D is unresolved. V was trimmed by 2 bases and J by 1 base, leaving 8 bases between them. There are 14 residues in the CDR3. Per germline, CDR1 MNHEY and CDR2 SVGEGT.

This chain's CDR3 is CASFRDRATYEQYF. CDR3 nucleotide sequence: TGTGCCAGCTTCCGGGACAGGGCCACCTACGAGCAGTACTTC. The chain links TRBV6-5 to TRBJ2-7; TRBD1 matches 9 bases. CDR3 length: 14 residues. Germline CDR1 is MNHEY and CDR2 is SVGAGI. The ends lost 8 bases at V and 2 bases at J; junction bases unmatched: 7.

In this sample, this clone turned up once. CDR3 sequence (DNA): TGTGCCATCAGCCAGAGTAACCGGGACAGGGGCTACGAGCAGTACTTC. Its translation is CAISQSNRDRGYEQYF. This chain links TRBV10-3 with TRBJ2-7, with 10 bases lining up with TRBD1. This CDR3 is built from 16 residues. V lost 6 bases and J lost 3; bases outside the gene matches: 11. The germline CDR1 and CDR2 sequences are ENHRY and SYGVKD.

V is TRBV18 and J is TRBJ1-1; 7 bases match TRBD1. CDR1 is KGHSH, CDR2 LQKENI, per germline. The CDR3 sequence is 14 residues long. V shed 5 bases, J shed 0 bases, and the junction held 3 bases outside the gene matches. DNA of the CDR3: TGTGCCAGCTCAGGGACAGACATGAACACTGAAGCTTTCTTT. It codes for CASSGTDMNTEAFF.

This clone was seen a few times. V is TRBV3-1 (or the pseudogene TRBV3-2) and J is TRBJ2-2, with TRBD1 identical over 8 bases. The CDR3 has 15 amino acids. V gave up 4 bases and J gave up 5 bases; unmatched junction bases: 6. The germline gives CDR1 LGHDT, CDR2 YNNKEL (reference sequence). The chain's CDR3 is CASSLYRTGTGELFF. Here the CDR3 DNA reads TGTGCCAGCAGCCTTTATAGGACAGGGACCGGGGAGCTGTTTTTT.

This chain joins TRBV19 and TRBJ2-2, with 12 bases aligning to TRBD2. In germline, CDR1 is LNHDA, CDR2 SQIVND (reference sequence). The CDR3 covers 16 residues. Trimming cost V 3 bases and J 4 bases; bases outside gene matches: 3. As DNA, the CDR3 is TGTGCCAGTAGTATCGGACTAGCGGGGACCACCGGGGAGCTGTTTTTT. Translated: CASSIGLAGTTGELFF.

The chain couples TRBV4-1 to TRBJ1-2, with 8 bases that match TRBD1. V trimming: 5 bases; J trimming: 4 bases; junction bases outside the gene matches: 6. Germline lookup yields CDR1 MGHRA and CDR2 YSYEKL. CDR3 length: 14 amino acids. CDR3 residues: CASSEDRAFYGYTF. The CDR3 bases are TGCGCCAGCAGCGAGGACAGGGCTTTCTATGGCTACACCTTC.

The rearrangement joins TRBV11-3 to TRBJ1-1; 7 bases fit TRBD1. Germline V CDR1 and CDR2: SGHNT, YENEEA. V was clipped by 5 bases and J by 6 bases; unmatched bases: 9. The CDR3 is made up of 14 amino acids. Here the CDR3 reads CASSPVRQGSEAFF. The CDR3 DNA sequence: TGTGCCAGCAGCCCGGTTCGACAGGGTTCTGAAGCTTTCTTT. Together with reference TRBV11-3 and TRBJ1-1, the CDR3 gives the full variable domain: EAGVVQSPRYKIIEKKQPVAFWCNPISGHNTLYWYLQNLGQGPELLIRYENEEAVDDSQLPKDRFSAERLKGVDSTLKIQPAELGDSAVYLCASSPVRQGSEAFFGQGTRLTVV.

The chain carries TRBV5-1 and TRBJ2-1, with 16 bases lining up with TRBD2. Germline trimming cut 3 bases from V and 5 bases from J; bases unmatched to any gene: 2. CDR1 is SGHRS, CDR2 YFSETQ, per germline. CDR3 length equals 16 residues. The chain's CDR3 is CASSWGTSGRDNEQFF. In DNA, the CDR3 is TGCGCCAGCAGCTGGGGGACTAGCGGGAGGGACAATGAGCAGTTCTTC.

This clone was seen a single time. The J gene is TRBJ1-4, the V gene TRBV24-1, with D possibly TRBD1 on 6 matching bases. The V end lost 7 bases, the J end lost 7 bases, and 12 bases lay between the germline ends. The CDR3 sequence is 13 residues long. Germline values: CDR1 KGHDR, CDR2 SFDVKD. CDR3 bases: TGTGCCACCAGACAGGGCGAGTCTGAAAAACTGTTTTTT. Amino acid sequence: CATRQGESEKLFF.

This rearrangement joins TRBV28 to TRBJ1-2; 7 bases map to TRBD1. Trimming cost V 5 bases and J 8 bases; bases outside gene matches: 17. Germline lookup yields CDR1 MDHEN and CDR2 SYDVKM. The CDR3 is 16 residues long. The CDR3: CASSPRNQWTGSGYTF. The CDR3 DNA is TGTGCCAGCAGTCCTAGAAACCAGTGGACAGGAAGCGGCTACACCTTC.

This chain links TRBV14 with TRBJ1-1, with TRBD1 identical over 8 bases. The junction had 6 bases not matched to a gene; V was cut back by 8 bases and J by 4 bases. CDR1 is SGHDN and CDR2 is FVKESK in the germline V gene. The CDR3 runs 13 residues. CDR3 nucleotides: TGTGCCAGCTCACAACAGGGGGTCACTGAAGCTTTCTTT. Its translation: CASSQQGVTEAFF.

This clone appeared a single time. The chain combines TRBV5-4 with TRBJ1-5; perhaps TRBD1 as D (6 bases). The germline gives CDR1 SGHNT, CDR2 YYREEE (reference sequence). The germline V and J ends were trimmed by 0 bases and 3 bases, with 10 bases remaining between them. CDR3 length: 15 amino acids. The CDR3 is CASSLAGADNQPQHF. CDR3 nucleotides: TGTGCCAGCAGCTTGGCAGGGGCCGACAATCAGCCCCAGCATTTT.

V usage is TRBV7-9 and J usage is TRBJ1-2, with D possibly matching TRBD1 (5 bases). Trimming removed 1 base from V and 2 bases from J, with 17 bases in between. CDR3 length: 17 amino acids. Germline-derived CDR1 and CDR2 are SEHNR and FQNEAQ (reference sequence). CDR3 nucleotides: TGTGCCAGCAGCTTAGACTGGGGCCTCACCTCCAACTATGGCTACACCTTC. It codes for CASSLDWGLTSNYGYTF.

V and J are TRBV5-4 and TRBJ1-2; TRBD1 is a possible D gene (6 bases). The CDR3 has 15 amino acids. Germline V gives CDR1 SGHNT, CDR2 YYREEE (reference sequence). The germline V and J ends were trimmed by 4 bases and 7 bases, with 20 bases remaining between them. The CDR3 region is CASSGTGKGTRGYTF. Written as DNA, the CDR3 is TGTGCCAGCAGCGGAACAGGGAAGGGGACACGTGGCTACACCTTC. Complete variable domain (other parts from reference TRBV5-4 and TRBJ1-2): ETGVTQSPTHLIKTRGQQVTLRCSSQSGHNTVSWYQQALGQGPQFIFQYYREEENGRGNFPPRFSGLQFPNYSSELNVNALELDDSALYLCASSGTGKGTRGYTFGSGTRLTVV.

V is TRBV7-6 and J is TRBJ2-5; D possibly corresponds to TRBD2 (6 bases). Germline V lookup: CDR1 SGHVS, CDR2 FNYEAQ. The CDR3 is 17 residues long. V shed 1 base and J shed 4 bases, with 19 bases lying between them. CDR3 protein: CASSLGGSPWGGETQYF. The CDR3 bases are TGTGCCAGCAGCTTAGGGGGTTCTCCCTGGGGAGGAGAGACCCAGTACTTC. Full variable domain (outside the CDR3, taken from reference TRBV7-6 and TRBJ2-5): GAGVSQSPRYKVTKRGQDVALRCDPISGHVSLYWYRQALGQGPEFLTYFNYEAQQDKSGLPNDRFSAERPEGSISTLTIQRTEQRDSAMYRCASSLGGSPWGGETQYFGPGTRLLVL.

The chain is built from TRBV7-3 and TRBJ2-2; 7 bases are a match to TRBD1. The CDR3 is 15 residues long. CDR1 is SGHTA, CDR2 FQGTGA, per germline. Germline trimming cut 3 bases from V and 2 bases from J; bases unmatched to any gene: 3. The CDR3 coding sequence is TGTGCCAGCAGCTTCGGGACAGCAAACACCGGGGAGCTGTTTTTT. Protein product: CASSFGTANTGELFF.

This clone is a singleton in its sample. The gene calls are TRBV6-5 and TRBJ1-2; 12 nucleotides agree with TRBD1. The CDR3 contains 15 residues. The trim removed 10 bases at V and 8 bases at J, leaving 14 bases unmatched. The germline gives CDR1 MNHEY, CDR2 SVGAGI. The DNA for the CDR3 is TGTGCCACCCTTCCCGGGACAGGGGGCGCGGGGGGCTACACCTTC. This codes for CATLPGTGGAGGYTF.

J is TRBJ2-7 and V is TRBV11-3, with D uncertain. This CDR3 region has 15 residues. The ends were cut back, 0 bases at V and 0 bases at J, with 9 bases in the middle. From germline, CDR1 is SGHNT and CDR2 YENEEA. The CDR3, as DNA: TGTGCCAGCAGCTTAGATCAAGTGAGCTCCTACGAGCAGTACTTC. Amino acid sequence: CASSLDQVSSYEQYF.

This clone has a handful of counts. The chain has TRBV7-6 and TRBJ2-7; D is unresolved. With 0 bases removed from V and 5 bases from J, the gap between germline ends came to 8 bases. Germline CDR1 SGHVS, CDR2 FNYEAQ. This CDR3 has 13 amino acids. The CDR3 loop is CASSLANTHEQYF. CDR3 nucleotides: TGTGCCAGCAGCTTAGCGAACACCCACGAGCAGTACTTC.

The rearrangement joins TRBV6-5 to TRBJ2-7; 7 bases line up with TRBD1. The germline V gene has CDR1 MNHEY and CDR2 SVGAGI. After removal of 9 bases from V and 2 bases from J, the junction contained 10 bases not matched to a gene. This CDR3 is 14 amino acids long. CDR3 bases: TGTGCCAGTTTAGGGACAGTCTTTACCTACGAGCAGTACTTC. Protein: CASLGTVFTYEQYF.

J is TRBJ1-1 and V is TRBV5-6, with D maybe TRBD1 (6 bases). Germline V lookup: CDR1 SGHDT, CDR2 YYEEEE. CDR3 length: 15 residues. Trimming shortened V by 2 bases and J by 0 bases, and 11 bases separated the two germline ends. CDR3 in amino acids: CASSFWGPLNTEAFF. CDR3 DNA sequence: TGTGCCAGCAGCTTCTGGGGGCCCCTGAACACTGAAGCTTTCTTT.

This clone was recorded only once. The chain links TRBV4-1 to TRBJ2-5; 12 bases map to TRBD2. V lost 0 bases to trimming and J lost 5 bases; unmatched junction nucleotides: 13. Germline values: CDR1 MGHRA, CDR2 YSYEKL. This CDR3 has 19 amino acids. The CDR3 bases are TGCGCCAGCAGCCAAGATGCGTCGGGACTAGCGGGCGCTTGGGAGACCCAGTACTTC. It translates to CASSQDASGLAGAWETQYF.

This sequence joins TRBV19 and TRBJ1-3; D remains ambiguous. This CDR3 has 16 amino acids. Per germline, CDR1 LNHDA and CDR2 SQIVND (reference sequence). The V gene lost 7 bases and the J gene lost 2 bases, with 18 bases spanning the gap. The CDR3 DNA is TGTGCCAGTACCCCCGGGAGGACCCTGACTGGAAACACCATATATTTT. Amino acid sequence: CASTPGRTLTGNTIYF.

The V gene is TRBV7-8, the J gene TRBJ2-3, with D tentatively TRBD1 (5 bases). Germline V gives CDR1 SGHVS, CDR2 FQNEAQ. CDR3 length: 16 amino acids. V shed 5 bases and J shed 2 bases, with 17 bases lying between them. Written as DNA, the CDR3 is TGTGCCAGCAGCCCGCTAGGGGTTCGAAACACAGATACGCAGTATTTT. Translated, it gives CASSPLGVRNTDTQYF.

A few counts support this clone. In DNA form, the CDR3 reads TGTGCCAGCAGTTTAGGTCCCGACCCGGGGTGGGTCTATGGCTACACCTTC. It specifies CASSLGPDPGWVYGYTF. This chain joins TRBV27 and TRBJ1-2; D gene uncertain. CDR1 is MNHEY, CDR2 SMNVEV, per germline (reference sequence). The CDR3 is 17 amino acids. V lost 2 bases and J 4 bases, leaving 20 bases between the germline ends.

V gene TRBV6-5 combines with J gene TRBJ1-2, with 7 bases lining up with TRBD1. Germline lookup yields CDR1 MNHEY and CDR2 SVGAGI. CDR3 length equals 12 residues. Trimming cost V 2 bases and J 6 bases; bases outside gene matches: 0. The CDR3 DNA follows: TGTGCCAGCAGTTACGACAGGGATGGCTACACCTTC. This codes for CASSYDRDGYTF.

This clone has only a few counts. The CDR3 region has the DNA TGTGCCTGGAGTGGACGACAGCACTATGGCTACACCTTC. This gives the protein CAWSGRQHYGYTF. This chain joins TRBV30 and TRBJ1-2; tentative D call: TRBD1 (5 bases). Trimming removed 1 base at V and 3 bases at J, with 9 bases between. The CDR3 is made up of 13 amino acids. CDR1 and CDR2 from the germline V gene are GTSNPN and SVGIG (reference sequence).

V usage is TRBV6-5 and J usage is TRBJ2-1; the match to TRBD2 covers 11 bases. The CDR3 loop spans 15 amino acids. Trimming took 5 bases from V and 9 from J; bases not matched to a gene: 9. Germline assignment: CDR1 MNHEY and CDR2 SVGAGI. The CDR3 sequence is CASSQDSGGALEQFF. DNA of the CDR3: TGTGCCAGCAGTCAGGATAGCGGGGGGGCCCTTGAGCAGTTCTTC.

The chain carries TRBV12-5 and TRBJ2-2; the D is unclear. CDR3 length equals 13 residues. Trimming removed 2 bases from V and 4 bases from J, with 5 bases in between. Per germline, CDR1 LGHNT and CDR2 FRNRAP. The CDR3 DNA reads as TGTGCTAGTGGTTTGTACGGCACCGGGGAGCTGTTTTTT. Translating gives CASGLYGTGELFF.

For the CDR3, the DNA is TGTGCCAGCAGTTACAACGGGGGAGAAGCTTTCTTT. Residues: CASSYNGGEAFF. The chain carries TRBV6-2 or TRBV6-3 and TRBJ1-1, with D perhaps matching TRBD1 (5 bases). Trimming left V 2 bases short and J 8 bases short, with 9 bases between. Germline CDR1 reads MNHEY; CDR2 reads SVGEGT. The CDR3 runs 12 residues.